One sample yielded the 11 T cell receptor beta chains listed below, sequenced in a study of T and B cells in COVID-19 patients. From blood, roughly 220-550 ng of genomic DNA served as TRB template. Multiplex PCR with BIOMED2 TRB-A/B primer pools amplified TRB rearrangements. Each CDR3 protein gets one entry after TCRdb re-called the multiplex PCR reads with MiXCR. The table lists 20,000 to 25,000 distinct CDR3 sequences, around 30% of them singletons, with about 3% in the top ten. The sequenced sample was blood. These receptors all come from a human donor who had recovered from COVID-19.

The chain links TRBV12-3 or TRBV12-4 to TRBJ1-5; 8 nucleotides agree with TRBD1. CDR3 length: 17 residues. V was clipped by 4 bases and J by 4 bases; unmatched bases: 12. CDR3 sequence: CASSSTGERWENQPQHF. The CDR3 nucleotides read TGTGCCAGCAGTTCGACAGGGGAAAGGTGGGAAAATCAGCCCCAGCATTTT.

By share, this clonotype ranks as medium-sized. This chain links TRBV29-1 with TRBJ2-1; no reliable D call. V dropped 8 bases and J dropped 5 bases, with 7 bases sitting between them. The CDR3 is made up of 10 amino acids. The V gene's germline CDR1 is SQVTM and CDR2 ANQGSEA. CDR3 nucleotide sequence: TGCAGCCTTGGGCACAATGAGCAGTTCTTC. Its translation is CSLGHNEQFF.

This sequence joins TRBV18 and TRBJ2-7, with 9 bases that match TRBD1. The CDR3 loop spans 14 amino acids. Germline-derived CDR1 and CDR2 are KGHSH and LQKENI. J was trimmed by 5 bases and V by 8 bases; bases with no gene match: 10. The CDR3 loop is CASSPRDRVNEQYF. The DNA of the CDR3 is TGTGCCAGCAGCCCCCGGGACAGGGTAAACGAGCAGTACTTC.

This chain uses TRBV12-3 or TRBV12-4 with TRBJ1-2, with unresolved D. The CDR3 spans 13 residues. Between the trimmed V and J ends, which lost 6 bases and 5 bases, there was a span of 13 bases. DNA of the CDR3: TGTGCCAGCAGCCGAGACGGACTATATGGCTACACCTTC. It encodes CASSRDGLYGYTF.

The chain employs TRBV6-5 and TRBJ2-7; 7 nucleotides agree with TRBD1. Looked up from germline, CDR1 is MNHEY and CDR2 is SVGAGI. This CDR3 has 13 amino acids. V shed 2 bases and J 7 bases; nucleotides not matched to a gene: 5. DNA for the CDR3: TGTGCCAGCAGTTACAGAGGGGGCCGAGAGCAGTACTTC. Amino acid sequence: CASSYRGGREQYF.

This clonotype has a count of ten or more. The rearrangement links TRBV6-5 to TRBJ2-2; perhaps TRBD1 as D (6 bases). CDR1 is MNHEY, CDR2 SVGAGI, per germline. The V end was cut by 1 base, the J end by 5 bases, with 11 bases between. The CDR3 totals 15 residues. CDR3 sequence: CASSYLQGWTGELFF. DNA of the CDR3: TGTGCCAGCAGTTACTTACAGGGCTGGACCGGGGAGCTGTTTTTT.

About this clonotype itself: A read error may account for a junction end that differs from germline. The V and J genes are TRBV6-5 and TRBJ2-5, with D possibly matching TRBD1 (6 bases). Per the germline V gene, CDR1 is MNHEY and CDR2 is SVGAGI. The CDR3 consists of 11 residues. The CDR3 spells CASSEGVTQYF. The CDR3 DNA reads TGCGCCAGCAGTGAGGGGGTGACCCAGTACTTC.

This clonotype was observed a few times. The chain uses TRBV6-2 or TRBV6-3 and TRBJ2-2; 13 bases fit TRBD2. Germline values: CDR1 MNHEY, CDR2 SVGEGT. The CDR3 contains 17 residues. The V and J ends lost 5 bases and 4 bases, in that order; junction bases with no gene match: 7. Here the CDR3 reads CASSRSGLAGATGELFF. The CDR3 DNA is TGTGCCAGCAGTCGGTCCGGACTAGCGGGGGCCACCGGGGAGCTGTTTTTT.

The rearrangement joins TRBV6-1 to TRBJ1-4; D gene ambiguous. The length of the CDR3 is 15 residues. Germline CDR1 reads MNHNS; CDR2 reads SASEGT. V lost 0 bases and J 7 bases, leaving 12 bases between the germline ends. The CDR3 DNA reads TGTGCCAGCAGTGAAGCCAAAGGTTGGGGTGAAAAACTGTTTTTT. Translated: CASSEAKGWGEKLFF.

The chain's CDR3 is CASSMGRGNRELFF. In DNA form, the CDR3 reads TGTGCCAGTAGTATGGGGCGGGGCAATCGGGAGCTGTTTTTT. The chain joins TRBV19 to TRBJ2-2; D may be TRBD2 (6 bases). The CDR3 is 14 residues long. Germline V lookup: CDR1 LNHDA, CDR2 SQIVND (reference sequence). Trimming took 3 bases from V and 9 from J, leaving 14 bases between them.

In the case of this clonotype: Since a much larger clone is just one base distant, this may be a read error. As the CDR3 is not closed by the conserved phenylalanine or tryptophan, this likely results from a read error. The chain uses TRBV6-5 and TRBJ2-1, with TRBD2 matching over 16 bases. This CDR3 is 16 amino acids long. Germline assignment: CDR1 MNHEY and CDR2 SVGAGI. J was trimmed by 5 bases and V by 4 bases; bases with no gene match: 2. The CDR3 protein is CASSWGTSGRDNEQFS. CDR3 bases: TGTGCCAGCAGTTGGGGGACTAGCGGGAGGGACAATGAGCAGTTCTCC.